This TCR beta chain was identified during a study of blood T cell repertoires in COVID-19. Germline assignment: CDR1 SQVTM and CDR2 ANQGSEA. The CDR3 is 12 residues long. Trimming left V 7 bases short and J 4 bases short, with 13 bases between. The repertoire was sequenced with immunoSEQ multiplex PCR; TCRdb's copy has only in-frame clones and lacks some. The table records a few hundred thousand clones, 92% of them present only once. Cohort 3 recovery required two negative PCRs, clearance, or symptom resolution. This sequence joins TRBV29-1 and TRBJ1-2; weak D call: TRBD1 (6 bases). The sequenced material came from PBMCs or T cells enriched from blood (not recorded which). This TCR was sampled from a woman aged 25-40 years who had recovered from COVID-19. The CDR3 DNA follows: TGCAGCGACCTACAGGGCGGCTATGGCTACACCTTC. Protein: CSDLQGGYGYTF.